This T cell receptor (beta chain) was retrieved from a study of cytomegalovirus exposure and HLA in healthy donors. General study points: Many donors shared some public TCRs, even though most TCR sequences were rare.

The junction had 9 bases not matched to a gene; V was cut back by 4 bases and J by 6 bases. The CDR3 extends over 14 amino acids. Germline-derived CDR1 and CDR2 are SQVTM and ANQGSEA. To note about this clone: Its specificity is unknown.

It was with 60 Vbeta and 13 Jbeta primers that the PCR ran. Produced via immunoSEQ multiplex PCR; TCRdb's table is partial and in-frame only. The sample includes roughly 77,000 clones. The sample comprised PBMCs. The chain has TRBV29-1 and TRBJ2-3; TRBD1 aligns across 8 bases. This TCR derives from a man in his thirties or forties in good health and CMV-seronegative. The CDR3 spells CSVAWTGHEDTQYF. In DNA, the CDR3 is TGCAGCGTTGCCTGGACAGGGCATGAGGATACGCAGTATTTT.